In this sample, the clone carrying this T cell receptor (beta chain) turned up many times. Its target is unknown. Per the germline V gene, CDR1 is LGHNA and CDR2 is YNFKEQ. V was cut by 0 bases and J by 4 bases, with 24 bases left in between. The CDR3 contains 19 residues. This specimen belongs to a study of T-cell memory formation after mild COVID-19. General study findings and limits: Cross-reactive memory seemingly joined, as some responding clones were found in pre-infection memory. Mainly in CM and EM were contracting CD4+ clones; CD8+ were in EMRA.

After 5'RACE with constant-segment primers, TCR alpha and TCR beta cDNA libraries carrying sample barcodes and UMIs were obtained. TCRdb passed the 5' RACE reads through MiXCR, listing each CDR3 protein once. Of over 120,000 distinct CDR3 sequences detected, about 6.1% appear once; the ten largest clones hold 2% to 2.5%. This TCR was recovered from an adult woman who had mild COVID-19 (a few samples of this study predate the infection). Cell type and time point are not known. The sample was PBMCs or a T cell subset sorted from them (not recorded which). The genes are TRBV4-2 and TRBJ1-2, with unresolved D. CDR3 DNA sequence: TGTGCCAGCAGCCAAGACCTCTTTACCGGGTTACAATCTTCCTATGGCTACACCTTC. Translation: CASSQDLFTGLQSSYGYTF.